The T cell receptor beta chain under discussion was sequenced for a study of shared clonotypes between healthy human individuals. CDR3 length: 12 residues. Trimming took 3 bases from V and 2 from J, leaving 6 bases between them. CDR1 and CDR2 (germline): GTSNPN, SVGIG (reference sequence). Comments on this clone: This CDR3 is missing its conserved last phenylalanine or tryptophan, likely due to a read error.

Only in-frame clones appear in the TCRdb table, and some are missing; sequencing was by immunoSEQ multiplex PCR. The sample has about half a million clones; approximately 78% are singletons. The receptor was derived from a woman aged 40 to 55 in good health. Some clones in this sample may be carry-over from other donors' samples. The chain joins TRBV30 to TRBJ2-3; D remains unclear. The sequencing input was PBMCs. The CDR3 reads CAWSDATDTQYS. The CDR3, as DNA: TGTGCCTGGAGCGACGCCACAGATACGCAGTATTCT.